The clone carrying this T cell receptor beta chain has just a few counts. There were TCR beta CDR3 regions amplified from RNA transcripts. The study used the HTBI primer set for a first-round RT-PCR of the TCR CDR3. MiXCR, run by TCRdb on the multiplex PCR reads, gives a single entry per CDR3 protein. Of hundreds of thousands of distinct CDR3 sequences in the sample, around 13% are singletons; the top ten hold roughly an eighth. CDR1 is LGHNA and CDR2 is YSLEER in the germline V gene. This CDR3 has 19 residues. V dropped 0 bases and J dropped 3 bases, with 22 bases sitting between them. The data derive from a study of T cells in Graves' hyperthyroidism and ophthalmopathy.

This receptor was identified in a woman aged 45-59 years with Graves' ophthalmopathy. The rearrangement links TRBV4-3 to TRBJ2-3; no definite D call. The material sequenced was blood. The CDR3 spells CASSQEKGALILGTDTQYF. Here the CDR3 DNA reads TGCGCCAGCAGCCAAGAGAAGGGCGCCCTGATCTTGGGGACAGATACGCAGTATTTT.